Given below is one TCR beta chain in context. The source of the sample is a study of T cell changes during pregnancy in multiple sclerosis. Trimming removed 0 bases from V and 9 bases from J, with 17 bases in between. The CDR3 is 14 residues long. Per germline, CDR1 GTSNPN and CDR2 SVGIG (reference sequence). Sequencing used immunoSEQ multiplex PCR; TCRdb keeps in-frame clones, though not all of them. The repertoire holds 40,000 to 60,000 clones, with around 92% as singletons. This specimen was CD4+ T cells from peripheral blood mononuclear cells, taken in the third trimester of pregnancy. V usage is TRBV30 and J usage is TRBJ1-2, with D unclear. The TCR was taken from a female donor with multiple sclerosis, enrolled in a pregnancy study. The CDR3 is CAWSVEGGRTRYTF. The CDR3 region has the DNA TGTGCCTGGAGTGTAGAGGGAGGTCGGACCCGCTACACCTTC.